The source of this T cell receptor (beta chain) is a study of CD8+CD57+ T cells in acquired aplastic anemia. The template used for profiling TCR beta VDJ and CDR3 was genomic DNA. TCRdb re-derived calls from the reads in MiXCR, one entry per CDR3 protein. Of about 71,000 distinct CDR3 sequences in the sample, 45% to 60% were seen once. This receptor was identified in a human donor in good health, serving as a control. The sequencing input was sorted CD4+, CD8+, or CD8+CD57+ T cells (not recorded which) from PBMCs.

Here the CDR3 reads CASSLTTGGESNYGYTF. As DNA, the CDR3 is TGTGCCAGCAGCTTAACCACAGGGGGCGAATCTAACTATGGCTACACCTTC. The rearrangement uses TRBV11-1 and TRBJ1-2; 9 nucleotides match TRBD1. CDR3 length: 17 residues. Germline CDR1 is SGHAT and CDR2 is FQDESV (reference sequence). After removal of 2 bases from V and 0 bases from J, the junction contained 7 bases not matched to a gene.